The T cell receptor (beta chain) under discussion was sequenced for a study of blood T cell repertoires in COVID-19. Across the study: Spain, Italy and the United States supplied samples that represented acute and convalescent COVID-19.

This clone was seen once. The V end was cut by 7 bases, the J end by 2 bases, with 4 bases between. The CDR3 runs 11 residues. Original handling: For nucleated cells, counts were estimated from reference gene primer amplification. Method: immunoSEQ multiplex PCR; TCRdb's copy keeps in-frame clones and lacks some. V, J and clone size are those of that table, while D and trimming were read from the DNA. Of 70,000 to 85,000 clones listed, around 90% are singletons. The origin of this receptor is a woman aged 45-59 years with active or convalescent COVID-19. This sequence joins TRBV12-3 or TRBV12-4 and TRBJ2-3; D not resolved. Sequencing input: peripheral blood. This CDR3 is CASTYTDTQYF. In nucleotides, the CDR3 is TGTGCCAGCACCTACACAGATACGCAGTATTTT.